One sample yielded the 19 T cell receptor beta chains listed below, sequenced in a study of blood T cell repertoires in COVID-19. Sequenced by immunoSEQ multiplex PCR; TCRdb stores in-frame clones only, minus some. Here the sample spans about 68,000 clones, roughly 85% being singletons. The sequencing sample was made of peripheral blood. The receptors stem from a man in his forties or fifties with acute or convalescent COVID-19.

The rearrangement joins TRBV7-3 to TRBJ2-1; 12 bases map to TRBD2. Germline CDR1 and CDR2: SGHTA and FQGTGA. V trimming: 4 bases; J trimming: 6 bases; junction bases outside the gene matches: 1. This CDR3 region has 14 residues. The CDR3 here is CASSSSGGGNEQFF. The DNA for the CDR3 is TGTGCCAGCAGCTCTAGCGGGGGGGGCAATGAGCAGTTCTTC.

J is TRBJ2-2 and V is TRBV7-8, with TRBD1 as a possible D gene (6 bases). The CDR3 length is 15 residues. CDR1 and CDR2 (germline): SGHVS, FQNEAQ. V shed 3 bases and J shed 6 bases, with 14 bases lying between them. CDR3 region: CASSFLTGRAGELFF. Written as DNA, the CDR3 is TGTGCCAGCAGCTTTCTGACAGGACGCGCCGGGGAGCTGTTTTTT.

J is TRBJ2-1 and V is TRBV19, with TRBD1 identical over 10 bases. J was trimmed by 4 bases and V by 6 bases; bases with no gene match: 9. This CDR3 region has 16 residues. The germline CDR1 and CDR2 sequences are LNHDA and SQIVND (reference sequence). The CDR3 here is CASRAQGGQGYNEQFF. In DNA form, the CDR3 reads TGTGCCAGTAGAGCCCAAGGGGGACAGGGGTACAATGAGCAGTTCTTC.

The chain employs TRBV10-3 and TRBJ2-1; TRBD1 agrees at 7 bases. The CDR3 length is 17 residues. Germline-derived CDR1 and CDR2 are ENHRY and SYGVKD. V lost 3 bases and J lost 0; bases outside the gene matches: 8. This chain's CDR3 is CAISEGDREFSYNEQFF. Written as DNA, the CDR3 is TGTGCCATCAGTGAAGGTGACAGGGAGTTCTCCTACAATGAGCAGTTCTTC.

The chain carries TRBV30 and TRBJ2-5, with D possibly TRBD2 on 5 matching bases. The CDR3 is made up of 13 amino acids. Germline CDR1 reads GTSNPN; CDR2 reads SVGIG (reference sequence). V was cut by 3 bases and J by 5 bases, with 13 bases left in between. The CDR3: CAWRDGLSETQYF. CDR3 DNA sequence: TGTGCCTGGAGGGACGGACTTTCCGAGACCCAGTACTTC.

This sequence joins TRBV5-6 and TRBJ1-4; D uncertain. Trimming cost V 4 bases and J 7 bases, with 14 bases left between them. The CDR3 has 14 residues. Germline V lookup: CDR1 SGHDT, CDR2 YYEEEE. CDR3 DNA: TGTGCCAGCAGCCGCGGCCGTAACACTGAAAAACTGTTTTTT. Translation gives CASSRGRNTEKLFF.

This clone has just a few counts. The genes are TRBV6-1 and TRBJ1-5, with a possible D match to TRBD1 (5 bases). In germline, CDR1 is MNHNS, CDR2 SASEGT. The V end lost 0 bases, the J end lost 2 bases, and 14 bases lay between the germline ends. The CDR3 loop spans 17 amino acids. CDR3 loop: CASSEARGGRGNQPQHF. The CDR3 region has the DNA TGTGCCAGCAGTGAAGCGCGGGGGGGTAGGGGCAATCAGCCCCAGCATTTT.

The chain carries TRBV28 and TRBJ2-5, with D perhaps TRBD2 (6 bases). V lost 6 bases, J lost 6 bases, and 17 bases lay in between. The CDR3 covers 14 residues. Germline loops: CDR1 MDHEN, CDR2 SYDVKM. CDR3 amino acids: CASSPRELLKTQYF. Here the CDR3 DNA reads TGTGCCAGCAGCCCTCGGGAGCTCCTTAAGACCCAGTACTTC.

Only a few counts were recorded for this clone. The chain recombines TRBV19 with TRBJ2-5, with 13 positions matching TRBD2. The ends lost 4 bases at V and 7 bases at J; junction bases unmatched: 6. The length of the CDR3 is 15 residues. Germline values: CDR1 LNHDA, CDR2 SQIVND (reference sequence). The CDR3 DNA follows: TGTGCCAGTAGTACGACTAGCGGGGGGCCCGGGACCCAGTACTTC. It encodes CASSTTSGGPGTQYF.

This chain joins TRBV11-2 and TRBJ1-1; D possibly corresponds to TRBD1 (5 bases). Looked up from germline, CDR1 is SGHAT and CDR2 is FQNNGV. This CDR3 contains 15 residues. Between the trimmed V and J ends, which lost 2 bases and 4 bases, there was a span of 14 bases. The CDR3 loop is CASSLWRTQGTEAFF. CDR3 DNA sequence: TGTGCCAGCAGCTTATGGCGCACCCAGGGCACTGAAGCTTTCTTT.

The rearrangement joins TRBV19 to TRBJ1-1; 8 nucleotides match TRBD1. Germline CDR1 and CDR2: LNHDA and SQIVND (reference sequence). The V segment lost 4 bases and the J segment 0 bases; nucleotides outside the gene matches: 7. CDR3 size: 16 residues. The CDR3 loop is CASSRGQGLLNTEAFF. In DNA, the CDR3 is TGTGCCAGTAGTAGAGGACAGGGCCTTTTGAACACTGAAGCTTTCTTT.

Only one count was recorded for this clone. This chain connects TRBV6-5 to TRBJ1-2, with a weak D call TRBD1 (6 bases). The V and J ends lost 6 bases and 3 bases respectively, with 11 bases between them. The CDR3 is 13 amino acids. Germline values: CDR1 MNHEY, CDR2 SVGAGI. The CDR3 loop reads CASSRDTYYGYTF. The CDR3 DNA reads TGTGCCAGCAGCAGGGACACCTACTATGGCTACACCTTC.

The chain combines TRBV19 with TRBJ2-1; 11 positions match TRBD2. Germline trimming cut 4 bases from V and 7 bases from J; bases unmatched to any gene: 9. The CDR3 contains 16 residues. Germline CDR1 and CDR2: LNHDA and SQIVND (reference sequence). CDR3 sequence reads: CASSTLSGGALNEQFF. The CDR3, as DNA: TGTGCCAGTAGTACCCTTAGCGGGGGGGCTCTAAATGAGCAGTTCTTC.

This chain uses TRBV3-1 (or the pseudogene TRBV3-2) with TRBJ1-2, with 7 bases fitting TRBD1. Trimming took 4 bases from V and 6 from J; bases not matched to a gene: 17. CDR3 length: 17 residues. Germline V gene sequence: CDR1 LGHDT, CDR2 YNNKEL (reference sequence). The CDR3 sequence: CASSLTGTVGFSNGYTF. The CDR3 DNA reads TGTGCCAGCAGCCTCACCGGGACAGTCGGCTTTAGTAATGGCTACACCTTC.

As concerns this clone: This CDR3 is also generated by other DNA sequences in the sample. The chain is built from TRBV3-1 (or the pseudogene TRBV3-2) and TRBJ1-2; TRBD1 matches 11 bases. Germline-derived CDR1 and CDR2 are LGHDT and YNNKEL (reference sequence). The CDR3 runs 14 residues. V lost 4 bases and J lost 5; bases outside the gene matches: 3. CDR3: CASSLGTGGYGYTF. CDR3 sequence (DNA): TGTGCCAGCAGCCTAGGGACAGGGGGGTATGGCTACACCTTC.

This clone has a single count. The V gene is TRBV2, the J gene TRBJ2-7; TRBD2 is a possible D gene (6 bases). This CDR3 is built from 15 residues. Germline-derived CDR1 and CDR2 are SNHLY and FYNNEI. V was pared by 4 bases and J by 1 base, with 14 bases between. The CDR3 spells CASSGSGAQSYEQYF. In DNA, the CDR3 is TGTGCCAGCAGTGGGTCGGGAGCCCAATCCTACGAGCAGTACTTC.

This clone has a single count. The CDR3 DNA reads TGTGCCAGCAGTTGGGACAAGCACAGTCAGCCCCAGCATTTT. Amino acid sequence: CASSWDKHSQPQHF. This chain links TRBV2 with TRBJ1-5, with a possible D match to TRBD1 (6 bases). CDR1 is SNHLY and CDR2 is FYNNEI in the germline V gene. The CDR3 totals 14 residues. Trimming left V 5 bases short and J 6 bases short, with 14 bases between. The full variable domain, with the rest looked up from reference TRBV2 and TRBJ1-5, is EPEVTQTPSHQVTQMGQEVILRCVPISNHLYFYWYRQILGQKVEFLVSFYNNEISEKSEIFDDQFSVERPDGSNFTLKIRSTKLEDSAMYFCASSWDKHSQPQHFGDGTRLSIL.

The chain carries TRBV5-4 and TRBJ2-3; possibly TRBD2 for D (7 bases). This CDR3 region has 17 residues. In germline, CDR1 is SGHNT, CDR2 YYREEE (reference sequence). Trimming cost V 1 base and J 2 bases, with 17 bases left between them. The CDR3 DNA follows: TGTGCCAGCAGCTTGTTATACGGGGGGCCTACCACAGATACGCAGTATTTT. It codes for CASSLLYGGPTTDTQYF.

The rearrangement uses TRBV4-2 and TRBJ2-3, with TRBD2 identical over 11 bases. The CDR3 is made up of 18 amino acids. The V and J ends lost 0 bases and 1 base, in that order; junction bases with no gene match: 6. Germline V gene data show CDR1 as LGHNA and CDR2 as YNFKEQ. The CDR3 nucleotides read TGTGCCAGCAGCCAAGACCAGGGTAGCGGGGGGGGCACAGATACGCAGTATTTT. Protein: CASSQDQGSGGGTDTQYF.